The next 4 T cell receptor beta chains were all read from a single sample in a study of CD8 T cells in Susac syndrome (dated 2019 in TCRdb). Library creation used the immunoSEQ multiplex PCR assay. RNA was extracted using the RNeasy kit, and roughly 0.5 to 1 microgram was reverse transcribed with random hexamers. The public reads were reprocessed in TCRdb via fastp at Q25 and MiXCR, keeping in-frame beta chains. When rows share a CDR3 protein, they turn into one entry using the most common DNA and genes. The sample contains about 190,000 distinct CDR3 sequences, roughly 95% of them found a single time. The top ten clonotypes cover around 0.092% of the sample. Sequenced sample: CD4+ T cells from PBMCs. Source of these receptors: a human donor with Susac syndrome.

In the case of this clonotype: One end of the junction is discordant with germline, which a read error may explain. The rearrangement joins TRBV5-1 to TRBJ2-2, with 8 nucleotides matching TRBD2. The CDR3 sequence is 16 residues long. Germline V CDR1 and CDR2: SGHRS, YFSETQ. The CDR3 DNA follows: TGCGCCGGCAGCTTTAGCGGGGAGCCGACGGTCGGGGAGCTGTTTTTT. It codes for CAGSFSGEPTVGELFF.

The V gene is TRBV20-1, the J gene TRBJ1-5; D is undetermined. There are 13 residues in the CDR3. V was shortened by 8 bases and J by 1 base, with 12 bases between the two germline ends. CDR1 and CDR2 from the germline V gene are DFQATT and SNEGSKA (reference sequence). The CDR3 DNA reads as TGCAGTTCAACGACCGGGAGCAATCAGCCCCAGCATTTT. It specifies CSSTTGSNQPQHF.

V and J are TRBV6-5 and TRBJ2-7, with unresolved D. This CDR3 region has 15 residues. The V gene lost 2 bases and the J gene lost 2 bases, with 13 bases spanning the gap. Germline V gene lookup returns CDR1 MNHEY and CDR2 SVGAGI. The DNA for the CDR3 is TGTGCCAGCAGTTACACTCTGGGCCTTGCCTACGAGCAGTACTTC. Protein: CASSYTLGLAYEQYF.

This rearrangement joins TRBV12-3 or TRBV12-4 to TRBJ2-2; TRBD1 matches at 7 bases. This CDR3 contains 15 residues. J gave up 5 bases and V 7 bases, and 10 bases lay outside the gene matches. The CDR3 DNA sequence: TGTGCCAGCACTAGAGGACAGGTTGATACCGGGGAGCTGTTTTTT. It codes for CASTRGQVDTGELFF.